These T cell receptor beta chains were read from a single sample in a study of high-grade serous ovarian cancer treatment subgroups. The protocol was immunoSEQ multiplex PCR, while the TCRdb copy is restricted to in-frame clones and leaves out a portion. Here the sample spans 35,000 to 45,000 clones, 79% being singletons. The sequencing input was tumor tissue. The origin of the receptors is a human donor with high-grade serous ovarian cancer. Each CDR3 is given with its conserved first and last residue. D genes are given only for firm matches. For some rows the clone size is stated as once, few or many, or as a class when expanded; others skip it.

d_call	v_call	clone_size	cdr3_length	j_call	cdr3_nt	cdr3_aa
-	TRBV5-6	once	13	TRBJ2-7	TGTGCCAGCAGCTTGGACACTCCGTACGAGCAGTACTTC	CASSLDTPYEQYF
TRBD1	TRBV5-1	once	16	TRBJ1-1	TGCGCCAGCAGCTTGTTCCAGGGGGGAGGAAACACTGAAGCTTTCTTT	CASSLFQGGGNTEAFF
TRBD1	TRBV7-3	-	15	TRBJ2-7	TGTGCCAGCAGCTTAGCCGGGACAGGAAAGAACGAGCAGTACTTC	CASSLAGTGKNEQYF
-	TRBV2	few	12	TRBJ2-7	TGTGCCAGCAGTGAAGGTTCGGGAGAGCAGTACTTC	CASSEGSGEQYF
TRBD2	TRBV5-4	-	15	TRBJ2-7	TGTGCCAGCAGCTTGGCCGGGCGGGAGCGCAACGAGCAGTACTTC	CASSLAGRERNEQYF
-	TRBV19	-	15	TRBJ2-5	TGTGCCAGTAGTATAGATCAGGCCAGCCAAGAGACCCAGTACTTC	CASSIDQASQETQYF
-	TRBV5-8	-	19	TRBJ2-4	TGTGCCAGCAGCTTGGAGGTCGATAGGGTTGAGTTAGCCAAAAACATTCAGTACTTC	CASSLEVDRVELAKNIQYF
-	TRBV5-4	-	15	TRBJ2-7	TGTGCCAGCAGCTTGTCGCACTTCTCTTCCTACGAGCAGTACTTC	CASSLSHFSSYEQYF
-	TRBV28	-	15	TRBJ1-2	TGTGCCAGCATAACCGGAGGGAGTTTTAACTATGGCTACACCTTC	CASITGGSFNYGYTF
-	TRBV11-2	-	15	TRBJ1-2	TGTGCCAGCAGCGTGCCGGGAGTTTCTAACTATGGCTACACCTTC	CASSVPGVSNYGYTF
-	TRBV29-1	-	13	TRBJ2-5	TGCAGCGTTGAAGTGAAGGTTCCGGAGACCCAGTACTTC	CSVEVKVPETQYF
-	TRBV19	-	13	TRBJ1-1	TGTGCCGCTGGGAGGCAGCAGGGGACTGAAGCTTTCTTT	CAAGRQQGTEAFF
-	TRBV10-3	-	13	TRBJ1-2	TGTGCCACCGAAGACCCGCGGGTCTATGGCTACACCTTC	CATEDPRVYGYTF
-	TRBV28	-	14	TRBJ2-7	TGTGCCAGCAGTCCCGGGGGTTTGGACCACGAGCAGTACTTC	CASSPGGLDHEQYF
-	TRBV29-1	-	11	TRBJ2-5	TGCAGCGCCCCGGAAGTCGAGACCCAGTACTTC	CSAPEVETQYF
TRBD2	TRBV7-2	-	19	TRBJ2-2	TGTGCCAGCAGCTTAGCAAGAAGGGCGGCTAGCGGGAACGTCGGGGAGCTGTTTTTT	CASSLARRAASGNVGELFF
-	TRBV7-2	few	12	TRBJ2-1	TGTGCCAGCAGGGGCGGACCCAATGAGCAGTTCTTC	CASRGGPNEQFF
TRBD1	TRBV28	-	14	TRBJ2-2	TGTGCCAGCAGCCCGGGGACAGCCACCGGGGAGCTGTTTTTT	CASSPGTATGELFF
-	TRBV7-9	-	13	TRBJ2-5	TGTGCCAGCAGCCCCCCCGGGGAGGAGACCCAGTACTTC	CASSPPGEETQYF
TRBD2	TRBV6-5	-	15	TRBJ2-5	TGTGCCAGCAGTAAACTAGCGGGATCTAGCAAGACCCAGTACTTC	CASSKLAGSSKTQYF
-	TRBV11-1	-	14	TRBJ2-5	TGTGCCAGCAGCCGGTATCCTTCAGGGGAGACCCAGTACTTC	CASSRYPSGETQYF
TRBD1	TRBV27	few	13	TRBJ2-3	TGTGCCAGCAGACAGGGGCGGACAGATACGCAGTATTTT	CASRQGRTDTQYF
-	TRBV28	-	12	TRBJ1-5	TGTGCCAGCAGCACCCCGATACAGTCCCAGCATTTT	CASSTPIQSQHF
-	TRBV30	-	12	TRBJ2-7	TGTGCCTGGGGGGGACCGTTCTACGAGCAGTACTTC	CAWGGPFYEQYF
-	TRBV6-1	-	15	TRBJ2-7	TGTGCCAGCAGCCAAGGGAGGGGGGTCCCCTACGAGCAGTACTTC	CASSQGRGVPYEQYF
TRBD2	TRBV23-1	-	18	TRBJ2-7	TGCGCCAGCAGTCAATTTGGCGCGGGAGCCCCCTTTCTCTACGAGCAGTACTTC	CASSQFGAGAPFLYEQYF
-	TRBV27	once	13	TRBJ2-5	TGTGCCAGCAGACCCCTGAGGCAAGAGACCCAGTACTTC	CASRPLRQETQYF
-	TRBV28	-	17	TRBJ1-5	TGTGCCAGCAGTGTATACCCCGACGGGGGTGGCAATCAGCCCCAGCATTTT	CASSVYPDGGGNQPQHF
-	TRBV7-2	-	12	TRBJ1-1	TGTGCCAGCAGCTTCTGGGACACTGAAGCTTTCTTT	CASSFWDTEAFF
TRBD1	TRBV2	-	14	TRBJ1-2	TGTGCCACTTCCTTAGACAGGGCCGGCTATGGCTACACCTTC	CATSLDRAGYGYTF
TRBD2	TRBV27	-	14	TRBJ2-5	TGTGCCAGCAGCCCGGGAGGGGCCAGCGAGACCCAGTACTTC	CASSPGGASETQYF
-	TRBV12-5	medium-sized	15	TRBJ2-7	TGTGCTAGTGCCCTCGCGGGATTTAGCTCCTACGAGCAGTACTTC	CASALAGFSSYEQYF
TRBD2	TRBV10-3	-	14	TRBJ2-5	TGTGCCATCGCGGCGGGAGGCGTACAAGAGACCCAGTACTTC	CAIAAGGVQETQYF
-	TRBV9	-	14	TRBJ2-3	TGTGCCAGCAGCGTAGCGGGAAGCACAGATACGCAGTATTTT	CASSVAGSTDTQYF
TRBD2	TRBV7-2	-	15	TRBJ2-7	TGTGCCAGCAGCTTAGTTAGCGGGCCCTCCTACGAGCAGTACTTC	CASSLVSGPSYEQYF
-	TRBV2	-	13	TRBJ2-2	TGTGCCAGCAGTTACAGGGTGGCCGGGGAGCTGTTTTTT	CASSYRVAGELFF
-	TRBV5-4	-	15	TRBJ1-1	TGTGCCAGCAGCCTACGATTACAGGCGAACACTGAAGCTTTCTTT	CASSLRLQANTEAFF
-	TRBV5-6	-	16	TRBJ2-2	TGTGCCAGCAGCTTGGACGGGACTCGTAACACCGGGGAGCTGTTTTTT	CASSLDGTRNTGELFF
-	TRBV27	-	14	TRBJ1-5	TGTGCCAGCAGTTTAAGCGGGGCAATGCAGCCCCAGCATTTT	CASSLSGAMQPQHF
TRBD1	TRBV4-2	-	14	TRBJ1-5	TGTGCCAGCAGCCCCGGGACAGCTAATCAGCCCCAGCATTTT	CASSPGTANQPQHF
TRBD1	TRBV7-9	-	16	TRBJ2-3	TGTGCCAGCAGCTCCCCTTGGGGACAGGGGGCAGATACGCAGTATTTT	CASSSPWGQGADTQYF
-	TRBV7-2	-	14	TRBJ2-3	TGTGCCAGCAGTTCCTGGACTGGTGCAGATACGCAGTATTTT	CASSSWTGADTQYF